This entry describes one T cell receptor beta chain. What it binds is not known. The CDR3 totals 14 residues. Germline V gene sequence: CDR1 SGHRS, CDR2 YFSETQ. Trimming cost V 0 bases and J 1 base, with 6 bases left between them. These data are taken from a study of long-term antiretroviral therapy in people with HIV. Study results and caveats: Transplant donor controls retained higher diversity, though diversity increased after ART.

The libraries were made with immunoSEQ v3.0 at survey level. Using immunoSEQ multiplex PCR, the repertoire was profiled, and TCRdb retains in-frame clones only, with some absent. The data hold some 35,000 clones, with around 94% observed a single time. People in the study who had HIV all got their treatment in the United States. The V and J genes are TRBV5-1 and TRBJ2-3, with D unresolved. This clonotype originated in a woman aged 50 to 65 with HIV. Sequencing used unsorted PBMCs, obtained 5 to 5.5 years after starting antiretroviral therapy. This CDR3 reads CASSLDWGTDTQYF. CDR3 nucleotide sequence: TGCGCCAGCAGCTTGGATTGGGGCACAGATACGCAGTATTTT.